A selection of T cell receptor beta chains follows, all from one sample in a study of T cells after somatic rescue of genetic block. The repertoire was sequenced with immunoSEQ multiplex PCR; TCRdb's copy has only in-frame clones and lacks some. The sample holds 13,000 to 15,000 clones, 55% to 75% seen once. The specimen sequenced was peripheral blood mononuclear cells (PBMCs). These receptor sequences come from a boy under 18. Both conserved end residues are part of each CDR3. Fields, in order: clone size, D gene, V gene, J gene, CDR3 DNA, CDR3 protein. D genes are given only for firm matches. Some rows have no size entry. The others give once, few or many, or a class for an expanded clone.

clone_size: NA; d_call: TRBD1; v_call: TRBV19; j_call: TRBJ2-3; cdr3_nt: TGTGCCAGTAGAGACAGGGGCAGGACAGATACGCAGTATTTT; cdr3_aa: CASRDRGRTDTQYF
clone_size: NA; d_call: TRBD2; v_call: TRBV9; j_call: TRBJ2-1; cdr3_nt: TGTGCCAGCAGCGAAGCTAGCGGGAGAATGTACAATGAGCAGTTCTTC; cdr3_aa: CASSEASGRMYNEQFF
clone_size: NA; d_call: NA; v_call: TRBV5-1; j_call: TRBJ1-1; cdr3_nt: TGCGCCAGCAGCTTGGTGCCCGATGTTCTGAACACTGAAGCTTTCTTT; cdr3_aa: CASSLVPDVLNTEAFF
clone_size: NA; d_call: TRBD2; v_call: TRBV7-6; j_call: TRBJ2-1; cdr3_nt: TGTGCCAGCAGCTCTCCGAGCGGGAGATTCAATGAGCAGTTCTTC; cdr3_aa: CASSSPSGRFNEQFF
clone_size: NA; d_call: TRBD1; v_call: TRBV5-1; j_call: TRBJ2-7; cdr3_nt: TGCGCCAGCAGCTCAGGGGGCACCGAGCAGTACTTC; cdr3_aa: CASSSGGTEQYF
clone_size: NA; d_call: NA; v_call: TRBV7-6; j_call: TRBJ1-4; cdr3_nt: TGTGCCAGCAGCTTAGCCGATGGGCCTGAGGAAAAACTGTTTTTT; cdr3_aa: CASSLADGPEEKLFF
clone_size: NA; d_call: TRBD1; v_call: TRBV7-9; j_call: TRBJ1-4; cdr3_nt: TGTGCCAGCAGCTTAGACAGGGGGCATAATGAAAAACTGTTTTTT; cdr3_aa: CASSLDRGHNEKLFF
clone_size: NA; d_call: NA; v_call: TRBV6-6; j_call: TRBJ1-3; cdr3_nt: TGTGCCAGCAGTTACGAGGAGCACACCATATATTTT; cdr3_aa: CASSYEEHTIYF
clone_size: NA; d_call: TRBD1; v_call: TRBV29-1; j_call: TRBJ2-5; cdr3_nt: TGCAGCGTTGCAGGGGGCGGACAAGAGACCCAGTACTTC; cdr3_aa: CSVAGGGQETQYF
clone_size: NA; d_call: TRBD1; v_call: TRBV7-6; j_call: TRBJ1-1; cdr3_nt: TGTGCCAGCAGGAACAGACAGGGGTTGGCTTTCTTT; cdr3_aa: CASRNRQGLAFF
clone_size: NA; d_call: TRBD2; v_call: TRBV27; j_call: TRBJ2-3; cdr3_nt: TGTGCCAGCAGTTCCCAGCCGGGACTAGCGTTGGATACGCAGTATTTT; cdr3_aa: CASSSQPGLALDTQYF
clone_size: few; d_call: NA; v_call: TRBV5-1; j_call: TRBJ1-3; cdr3_nt: TGCGCCAGCACTTCCTTTGGCGGGTCCTCTGGAAACACCATATATTTT; cdr3_aa: CASTSFGGSSGNTIYF
clone_size: few; d_call: NA; v_call: TRBV28; j_call: TRBJ2-1; cdr3_nt: TGTGCCAGCAGCTCCCGGATGGTGAGGGGGGGAGGGAATGAGCAGTTCTTC; cdr3_aa: CASSSRMVRGGGNEQFF
clone_size: NA; d_call: NA; v_call: TRBV2; j_call: TRBJ2-7; cdr3_nt: TGTGCCAGCAGAGGAAACGGCGGGATCCACGAGCAGTACTTC; cdr3_aa: CASRGNGGIHEQYF
clone_size: NA; d_call: TRBD1; v_call: TRBV5-4; j_call: TRBJ2-7; cdr3_nt: TGTGCCAGCAGCTATCCGGGACAGGGGCGCGAGCAGTACTTC; cdr3_aa: CASSYPGQGREQYF
clone_size: NA; d_call: NA; v_call: TRBV5-8; j_call: TRBJ1-6; cdr3_nt: TGTGCCAGCAGCTTGGAGGGAAAAAGCTTT; cdr3_aa: CASSLEGKSF
clone_size: NA; d_call: TRBD2; v_call: TRBV5-4; j_call: TRBJ2-3; cdr3_nt: TGTGCCAGCAGCTTGTGGACTAGCGGGGGAGGGACAGATACGCAGTATTTT; cdr3_aa: CASSLWTSGGGTDTQYF
clone_size: few; d_call: NA; v_call: TRBV5-1; j_call: TRBJ1-1; cdr3_nt: TGCGCCAGCAGCCGGGGGAGGGGCACTGAAGCTTTCTTT; cdr3_aa: CASSRGRGTEAFF
clone_size: NA; d_call: NA; v_call: TRBV11-1; j_call: TRBJ2-1; cdr3_nt: TGTGCCAGCAGTTCTAAACCGCTGGTAATTAGTGAGCAGTTCTTC; cdr3_aa: CASSSKPLVISEQFF
clone_size: NA; d_call: NA; v_call: TRBV18; j_call: TRBJ2-7; cdr3_nt: TGTGCCAGCTCTTTTGAGGACTACGAGCAGTACTTC; cdr3_aa: CASSFEDYEQYF